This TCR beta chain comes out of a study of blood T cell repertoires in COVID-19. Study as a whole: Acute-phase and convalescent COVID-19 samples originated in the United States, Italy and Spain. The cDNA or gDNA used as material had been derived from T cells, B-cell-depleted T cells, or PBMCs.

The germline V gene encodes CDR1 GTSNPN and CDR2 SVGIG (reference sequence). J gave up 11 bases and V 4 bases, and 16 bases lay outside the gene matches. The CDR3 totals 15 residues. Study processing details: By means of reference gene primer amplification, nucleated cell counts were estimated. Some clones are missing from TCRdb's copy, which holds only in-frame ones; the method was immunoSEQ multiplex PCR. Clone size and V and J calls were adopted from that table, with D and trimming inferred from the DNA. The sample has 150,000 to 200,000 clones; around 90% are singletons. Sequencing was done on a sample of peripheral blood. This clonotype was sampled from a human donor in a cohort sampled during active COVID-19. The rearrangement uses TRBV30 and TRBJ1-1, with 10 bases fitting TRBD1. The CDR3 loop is CAWNRDRGLSSLAFF. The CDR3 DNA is TGTGCCTGGAACAGGGACAGGGGCCTCAGCTCTTTGGCTTTCTTT.